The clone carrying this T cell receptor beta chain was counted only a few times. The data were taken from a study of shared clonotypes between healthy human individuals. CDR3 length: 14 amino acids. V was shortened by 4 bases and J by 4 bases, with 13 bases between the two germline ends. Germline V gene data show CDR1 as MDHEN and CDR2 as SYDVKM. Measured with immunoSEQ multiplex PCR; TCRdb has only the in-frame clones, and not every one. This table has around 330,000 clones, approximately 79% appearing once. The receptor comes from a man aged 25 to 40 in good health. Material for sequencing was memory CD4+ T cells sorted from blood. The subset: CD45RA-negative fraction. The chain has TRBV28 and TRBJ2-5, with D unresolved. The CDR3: CASSSPSIGETQYF. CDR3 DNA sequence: TGTGCCAGCAGTTCCCCCTCTATTGGAGAGACCCAGTACTTC.